This T cell receptor (beta chain) was identified in a study of shared clonotypes between healthy human individuals. Study-level findings and limits: Clonotype sharing across donors was expected to vary with sequencing depth. Sampling covered blood only; tissue repertoires likely differ.

It was across several immunoSEQ plates that each subset's genomic DNA was evenly split. The method was immunoSEQ multiplex PCR; TCRdb's version includes in-frame clones alone and lacks a portion of them. Counted here are about 480,000 clones, around 79% occurring once; the ten biggest clones make up under 15%. Germline-derived CDR1 and CDR2 are LGHNA and YSLEER. The CDR3 spans 14 residues. The trim removed 3 bases at V and 7 bases at J, leaving 5 bases unmatched. Genomic DNA, for the unsorted samples, came from around 90 million PBMCs. Concerning this clone itself: The antigen remains undetermined.

The chain combines TRBV4-3 with TRBJ1-5; the match to TRBD1 covers 8 bases. Sequencing was done on a sample of PBMCs. The TCR was taken from a woman in her 40s in good health. Some clones in this sample may be carry-over from other donors' samples. CDR3 DNA sequence: TGCGCCAGCAGCCATGACAGGGGCGAACAGCCCCAGCATTTT. Its protein is CASSHDRGEQPQHF.